This T cell receptor (beta chain) was retrieved from a study of blood T cell repertoires in COVID-19. At the level of the study: COVID-19 samples, acute and convalescent, were from the United States, Italy and Spain.

Some clones are missing from TCRdb's copy, which holds only in-frame ones; the method was immunoSEQ multiplex PCR. The repertoire includes some 220,000 clones, approximately 85% of them detected once, and around 5.5% sits in the top ten. CDR1 and CDR2 (germline): SGHTA, FQGNSA. The length of the CDR3 is 15 residues. Trimming took off 2 bases at V and 2 bases at J, with 11 bases between the two ends. The source of this sequence is a man between 45 and 60 years old with COVID-19, enrolled during active disease. The chain links TRBV7-2 to TRBJ2-3; D remains unclear. The sequenced material came from peripheral blood. The CDR3 protein is CASSLQFPPTDTQYF. The CDR3 nucleotides read TGTGCCAGCAGCTTACAATTTCCCCCCACAGATACGCAGTATTTT.